This TCR beta chain emerged from a study of CD8+ T cells in alopecia areata. cDNA prepared by RNA extraction and subsequent reverse transcription served as the template for sequencing. Measured with immunoSEQ multiplex PCR; TCRdb has only the in-frame clones, and not every one. This repertoire lists under 350,000 clones without singletons; less than 1.5% sits in the top ten. Cells pooled from cutaneous lymph nodes were sorted on CD4, CD8alpha, NKG2D, NKG2ACE and other markers. This clone appeared a few times. Its antigen is still unknown. Genes here carry mouse names. The CDR3 extends 4 residues past the end of the read, so its final part is completed from the germline J gene. General study points: Relative to normal scalp, lesional scalp, especially alopecia totalis/universalis, showed higher clonality.

The CDR3 is 14 residues long. The V end was cut by 4 bases, the J end by 2 bases, with 10 bases between. Germline CDR1 and CDR2: LGHNA and YNLKQL (reference sequence). Sequences were obtained from CD4+ T cells sorted from a lymph node. This receptor was taken from a C3H/HeJ mouse with alopecia areata. The strain bears MHC haplotype H2-k. The J gene is TRBJ2-5, the V gene TRBV5; the D is unclear. CDR3 sequence reads: CASSPSYSQDTQYF. CDR3 bases read: TGTGCCAGCAGCCCCTCCTACTCCCAAGAC.